This T cell receptor beta chain came from a study of T cell responses to AZD1222 COVID-19 vaccine. Trimming at V came to 5 bases and at J to 8 bases, leaving 6 bases not matched to a gene. Germline CDR1 and CDR2: SGHAT and FQNNGV. The length of the CDR3 is 14 residues. Note on this clone: Its cognate antigen is unknown.

Here immunoSEQ multiplex PCR was the method, and the copy in TCRdb shows in-frame clones only, minus some. The table includes 160,000 or so clones, 80% to 90% detected once. General study results and limits: Reportedly, nearly half the spike-specific TCRs target unmutated variant regions.

Sample: peripheral blood, taken 28 days after the second dose of the MenACWY control vaccine. The TCR comes from an adult who received the MenACWY meningococcal vaccine as a control. V gene TRBV11-2 combines with J gene TRBJ2-3, with 11 bases lining up with TRBD2. CDR3 nucleotide sequence: TGTGCCAGCAGCCTACTAGCGGGAGAGAGTACGCAGTATTTT. This sequence encodes CASSLLAGESTQYF.